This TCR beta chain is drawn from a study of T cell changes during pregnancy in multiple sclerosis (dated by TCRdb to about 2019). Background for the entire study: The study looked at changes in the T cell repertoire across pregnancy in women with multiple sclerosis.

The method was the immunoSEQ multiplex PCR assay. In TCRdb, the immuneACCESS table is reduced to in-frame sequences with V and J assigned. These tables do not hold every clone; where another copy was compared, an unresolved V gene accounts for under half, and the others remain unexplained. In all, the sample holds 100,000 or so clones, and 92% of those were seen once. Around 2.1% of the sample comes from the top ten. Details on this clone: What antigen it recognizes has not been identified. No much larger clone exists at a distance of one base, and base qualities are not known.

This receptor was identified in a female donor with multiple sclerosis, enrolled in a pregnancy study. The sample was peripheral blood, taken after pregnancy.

The CDR3 sequence is CAWSGGDRYEQYF. The DNA sequence follows: TGTGCCTGGAGCGGGGGGGACCGCTACGAGCAGTACTTC. The chain couples TRBV30 to TRBJ2-7; a stretch of 8 junction bases matches TRBD2. Including the terminal cysteine and phenylalanine, the CDR3 comprises 13 residues. Of the read, only the CDR3 DNA is kept; its 39 bases are in frame from base 1. CDR1 and CDR2, per the germline V gene (reference sequence), are GTSNPN and SVGIG. Germline trimming amounts to 3 bases on V and 3 bases on J, with 4 as the count of junction bases outside the gene matches.